This is a list of T cell receptor beta chains from one sample in a study of glioma-infiltrating T cells after dendritic cell vaccination. Repertoires were generated with immunoSEQ multiplex PCR, while TCRdb's copy carries only in-frame clones and drops some. The sample holds 30,000 to 40,000 clones, about 80% seen once. The sequences come from blood, collected before dendritic cell vaccination. The source of these receptors is a human donor with glioblastoma. Each CDR3 is given with its conserved first and last residue. Each record gives: J gene, V gene, clone size, D gene, CDR3 protein, CDR3 DNA. D genes are given only for firm matches. Clone size is not always given. Where it is, it says once, few, many or a class for expanded clones.

j_gene: TRBJ2-7
v_gene: TRBV4-2
abundance: .
d_gene: .
CDR3aa: CASSQDGTSPHYEQYF
CDR3nt: TGTGCCAGCAGCCAAGACGGAACTAGCCCACACTACGAGCAGTACTTC

j_gene: TRBJ1-1
v_gene: TRBV4-3
abundance: .
d_gene: .
CDR3aa: CASSQGRGVTEAFF
CDR3nt: TGCGCCAGCAGCCAAGGACGGGGGGTCACTGAAGCTTTCTTT

j_gene: TRBJ1-1
v_gene: TRBV13
abundance: .
d_gene: .
CDR3aa: CASSLQTGKVNTEAFF
CDR3nt: TGTGCCAGCAGCTTACAAACAGGGAAGGTGAACACTGAAGCTTTCTTT

j_gene: TRBJ1-4
v_gene: TRBV5-1
abundance: .
d_gene: TRBD1
CDR3aa: CASSSHGQGRLNEKLFF
CDR3nt: TGCGCCAGCAGCTCTCACGGACAGGGGAGATTAAATGAAAAACTGTTTTTT

j_gene: TRBJ1-5
v_gene: TRBV2
abundance: .
d_gene: .
CDR3aa: CASSGRGQPQHF
CDR3nt: TGTGCCAGCAGTGGGCGAGGCCAGCCCCAGCATTTT

j_gene: TRBJ1-5
v_gene: TRBV4-2
abundance: .
d_gene: TRBD1
CDR3aa: CASSQVSGQGFDQPQHF
CDR3nt: TGTGCCAGCAGCCAAGTTTCGGGACAGGGGTTCGATCAGCCCCAGCATTTT

j_gene: TRBJ2-7
v_gene: TRBV5-1
abundance: few
d_gene: .
CDR3aa: CASSPRPQGPSSYEQYF
CDR3nt: TGCGCCAGCAGCCCAAGACCTCAGGGGCCGAGCTCCTACGAGCAGTACTTC

j_gene: TRBJ1-5
v_gene: TRBV4-3
abundance: .
d_gene: .
CDR3aa: CASSQDLSRDKGNQPQHF
CDR3nt: TGCGCCAGCAGCCAAGATTTAAGCAGGGATAAGGGCAATCAGCCCCAGCATTTT

j_gene: TRBJ2-5
v_gene: TRBV7-8
abundance: .
d_gene: .
CDR3aa: CASSLQRTGGTQYF
CDR3nt: TGTGCCAGCAGCTTGCAACGCACCGGCGGGACCCAGTACTTC

j_gene: TRBJ1-1
v_gene: TRBV19
abundance: .
d_gene: TRBD1
CDR3aa: CASSIANRGLGGAFF
CDR3nt: TGTGCCAGTAGTATAGCTAACAGGGGGCTTGGTGGGGCTTTCTTT